Shown below are 29 T cell receptor beta chains from a single sample sequenced in a study of metastatic and nonmetastatic thyroid tumors. TCRdb reprocessed the PCR reads via MiXCR. The sample carries 23,000 or so clones, roughly a quarter recorded once. Each patient came to thyroid surgery without any prior treatment (of any kind). The specimen was tumor tissue. The receptors come from a male donor with papillary thyroid cancer or a benign thyroid nodule (not recorded which). Some clones in this sample may be carry-over from other donors' samples.

The chain uses TRBV25-1 and TRBJ2-7, with D tentatively TRBD1 or TRBD2 (5 bases each). Germline CDR1 is MGHDK and CDR2 is SYGVNS. V was cut by 10 bases and J by 3 bases, with 19 bases left in between. This CDR3 spans 14 amino acids. CDR3 coding DNA: TGTGCCATTAGTGCCCGGGACGCGCTCTACGAGCAGTACTTC. Translated: CAISARDALYEQYF.

The table lists this clone with many counts. The chain uses TRBV5-1 and TRBJ1-2; 7 nucleotides line up with TRBD1. CDR3 length equals 18 residues. Trimming at V came to 6 bases and at J to 4 bases, leaving 21 bases not matched to a gene. CDR1 is SGHRS and CDR2 is YFSETQ in the germline V gene. In nucleotides, the CDR3 is TGCGCCAGCACTCCGACAGGGAGCCTAGGGGAGGGGACCTATGGCTACACCTTC. Protein: CASTPTGSLGEGTYGYTF.

In its sample, this clone was seen many times. The V gene is TRBV20-1, the J gene TRBJ2-7; D is ambiguous. Germline V lookup: CDR1 DFQATT, CDR2 SNEGSKA (reference sequence). The CDR3 sequence is 11 residues long. V shed 6 bases and J shed 7 bases, with 13 bases lying between them. CDR3 region: CSASRDWEQYF. CDR3 nucleotide sequence: TGCAGTGCCTCAAGAGATTGGGAGCAGTACTTC.

This clone was counted only a few times. This may be a read error, as it is one base from a much larger clone. The same CDR3 can be traced to other DNA sequences in this sample. This chain connects TRBV9 to TRBJ2-1, with 13 bases lining up with TRBD2. This CDR3 has 14 residues. Germline V gene sequence: CDR1 SGDLS, CDR2 YYNGEE. CDR3 coding DNA: TGTGCCAGCAGCCCCGGGACTAGCGGGAAAAATGTTCACTTC. As protein: CASSPGTSGKNVHF.

Regarding this clone: Possible read error: a much larger clone is one base away. This chain joins TRBV7-2 and TRBJ1-2; no clear D. CDR1 is SGHTA, CDR2 FQGNSA, per germline. V was pared by 8 bases and J by 4 bases, with 20 bases between. This CDR3 has 15 residues. The CDR3: CASGRTHAASYGYTF. The CDR3 bases are TGTGCCAGCGGCCGTACCCACGCCGCCTCCTATGGCTACACCTTC.

For this clone: Its ends do not fully match the called genes, so a read error is possible. The CDR3 protein is CASQSEDYHEQFF. CDR3 nucleotides: TGTGCCAGCCAGTCGGAGGACTACCATGAGCAGTTCTTC. V gene TRBV28 combines with J gene TRBJ2-1, with D perhaps TRBD2 (6 bases). This CDR3 is 13 amino acids long. Germline values: CDR1 MDHEN, CDR2 SYDVKM. The variable domain in full, with the rest retrieved from reference TRBV28 and TRBJ2-1, is DVKVTQSSRYLVKRTGEKVFLECVQDMDHENMFWYRQDPGLGLRLIYFSYDVKMKEKGDIPEGYSVSREKKERFSLILESASTNQTSMYLCASQSEDYHEQFFGPGTRLTVL.

This clone showed up many times. The genes are TRBV5-1 and TRBJ1-1, with D unclear. The length of the CDR3 is 13 residues. V lost 2 bases to trimming and J lost 8 bases, with 13 bases between them. Germline CDR1 reads SGHRS; CDR2 reads YFSETQ. CDR3 loop: CASSLGDGVEAFF. CDR3 bases: TGCGCCAGCAGCTTAGGTGATGGCGTCGAAGCTTTCTTT.

The V gene is TRBV18, the J gene TRBJ1-2, with 7 bases that match TRBD1. There are 13 residues in the CDR3. Trimming removed 4 bases from V and 3 bases from J; junction bases left unmatched: 2. Germline V gene sequence: CDR1 KGHSH, CDR2 LQKENI. DNA for the CDR3: TGTGCCAGCTCACGAGGACAGGACTATGGCTACACCTTC. It translates to CASSRGQDYGYTF.

Only a few counts were recorded for this clone. A much larger clone differs by one base, so this may be a read error. CDR3 DNA sequence: TGTGCCAGCATCCTAGGCTCCTACAATGAGCAGTTCTTC. Residues: CASILGSYNEQFF. The V call is TRBV11-2, the J call TRBJ2-1; D is uncertain. The CDR3 is made up of 13 amino acids. The V gene lost 7 bases and the J gene lost 0 bases, with 7 bases spanning the gap. Germline V lookup: CDR1 SGHAT, CDR2 FQNNGV. Complete variable domain (other parts from reference TRBV11-2 and TRBJ2-1): EAGVAQSPRYKIIEKRQSVAFWCNPISGHATLYWYQQILGQGPKLLIQFQNNGVVDDSQLPKDRFSAERLKGVDSTLKIQPAKLEDSAVYLCASILGSYNEQFFGPGTRLTVL.

This clone was counted at least ten times. V and J are TRBV4-3 and TRBJ1-2, with D maybe TRBD1 (5 bases). The V gene lost 0 bases and the J gene lost 1 base, with 9 bases spanning the gap. The CDR3 is 15 residues long. The germline V gene encodes CDR1 LGHNA and CDR2 YSLEER. CDR3 region: CASSQDWGSNYGYTF. DNA for the CDR3: TGCGCCAGCAGCCAAGATTGGGGCAGTAACTATGGCTACACCTTC.

The rearrangement links TRBV3-1 to TRBJ2-7; D uncertain. This CDR3 contains 15 residues. Germline V gives CDR1 LGHDT, CDR2 YNNKEL (reference sequence). Trimming took off 5 bases at V and 6 bases at J, with 20 bases between the two ends. Here the CDR3 DNA reads TGTGCCAGCAGCAGAGTCTCCTTTTCTGGGTTCGAGCAGTACTTC. Translated, it gives CASSRVSFSGFEQYF.

About this clone: Relative to the germline gene, one junction end is altered; a read error may explain this. CDR3 bases: TGTAGTGCTAGGACAGGGGGCGACTATGGCTACGCCTTC. It codes for CSARTGGDYGYAF. The chain links TRBV20-1 to TRBJ1-2, with 11 bases identical to TRBD1. This CDR3 region has 13 residues. CDR1 and CDR2 (germline): DFQATT, SNEGSKA (reference sequence).

With regard to this clone: One end of the junction does not line up with germline, which may come from a read error. The V gene is TRBV6-1, the J gene TRBJ2-5; TRBD2 matches 11 bases. The CDR3 length is 16 residues. Germline assignment: CDR1 MNHNS and CDR2 SASEGT. The CDR3: CAISLGVAGGPGSQYF. The CDR3 nucleotides are TGTGCCATCAGTCTGGGGGTAGCGGGAGGGCCGGGGAGCCAGTACTTC.

The genes are TRBV19 and TRBJ1-1, with D possibly TRBD1 on 5 matching bases. The CDR3 spans 14 residues. CDR1 and CDR2 (germline): LNHDA, SQIVND (reference sequence). V lost 7 bases, J lost 8 bases, and 20 bases lay in between. Here the CDR3 reads CASIKPGRTSEAFF. DNA of the CDR3: TGTGCCAGTATCAAGCCGGGACGAACATCCGAAGCTTTCTTT.

About this clone itself: A read error is likely, as this CDR3 ends without the conserved phenylalanine or tryptophan. The chain links TRBV6-2 or TRBV6-3 to TRBJ2-6, with 8 bases fitting TRBD1. Germline V CDR1 and CDR2: MNHEY, SVGEGT. The CDR3 contains 17 residues. The CDR3 nucleotides read TGTGCCAGCAGTTGGGACAGGACTTACTCTGGGTCCAACGTCCTGACTTCC. Its protein is CASSWDRTYSGSNVLTS.

This clone was observed at least ten times. This clone may be a read error of a much larger clone one base away. The same CDR3 is also encoded by other DNA sequences in this sample. The chain joins TRBV3-1 to TRBJ1-1; the D is unclear. Looked up from germline, CDR1 is LGHDT and CDR2 is YNNKEL (reference sequence). This CDR3 has 12 amino acids. In nucleotides, the CDR3 is TGTGCCAGCAGCGGGAAAGTGGCTGAGGCTTTCTTT. This sequence encodes CASSGKVAEAFF.

The chain joins TRBV7-2 to TRBJ2-7, with TRBD1 identical over 9 bases. CDR3 size: 13 residues. V lost 4 bases to trimming and J lost 5 bases; unmatched junction nucleotides: 3. Germline lookup yields CDR1 SGHTA and CDR2 FQGNSA. This CDR3 reads CASSYRGRNEQYF. CDR3 sequence (DNA): TGTGCCAGCAGCTACAGGGGGCGGAACGAGCAGTACTTC.

This clone was seen more than once but under ten times. The genes are TRBV6-1 and TRBJ2-1; 11 bases line up with TRBD2. Per germline, CDR1 MNHNS and CDR2 SASEGT. CDR3 length equals 15 residues. Trimming cost V 5 bases and J 8 bases; bases outside gene matches: 8. The CDR3 is CASSPGTSGSDEQFF. CDR3 DNA: TGTGCCAGCAGTCCCGGGACTAGCGGTTCCGATGAGCAGTTCTTC.

The chain couples TRBV11-1 to TRBJ1-3; D might be TRBD1 (5 bases). Trimming removed 5 bases at V and 4 bases at J, with 21 bases between. The CDR3 is 17 amino acids. Germline lookup yields CDR1 SGHAT and CDR2 FQDESV (reference sequence). The CDR3 coding sequence is TGTGCCAGCAGCGACCCAAGCGGGGCCCTCCTCGGAAACACCATATATTTT. Its translation: CASSDPSGALLGNTIYF.

This clone was seen at least ten times. The chain joins TRBV3-1 to TRBJ1-1; D ambiguous. V was trimmed by 4 bases and J by 10 bases, leaving 22 bases between them. Germline V CDR1 and CDR2: LGHDT, YNNKEL (reference sequence). There are 15 residues in the CDR3. The CDR3 DNA reads as TGTGCCAGCAGCCCTACGGGAACCGTTGAGGAGGGAGCTTTCTTT. The encoded protein is CASSPTGTVEEGAFF.

There are many counts of this clone. This chain links TRBV20-1 with TRBJ2-1; the D gene is possibly TRBD2 (5 bases). The CDR3 spans 13 residues. V dropped 5 bases and J dropped 8 bases, with 16 bases sitting between them. CDR1 and CDR2 (germline): DFQATT, SNEGSKA (reference sequence). As DNA, the CDR3 is TGCAGTGCTGGTTACAACCTCGGGGATGAGCAGTTCTTC. This gives the protein CSAGYNLGDEQFF.

This chain connects TRBV30 to TRBJ1-1, with unresolved D. Trimming removed 0 bases at V and 4 bases at J, with 6 bases between. Germline loops: CDR1 GTSNPN, CDR2 SVGIG (reference sequence). The CDR3 is made up of 12 amino acids. In DNA form, the CDR3 reads TGTGCCTGGAGTGTACGAAGCACTGAAGCTTTCTTT. Residues: CAWSVRSTEAFF.

This rearrangement joins TRBV25-1 to TRBJ2-7; D call uncertain. V was cut by 5 bases and J by 3 bases, with 5 bases left in between. Germline V gene sequence: CDR1 MGHDK, CDR2 SYGVNS. The length of the CDR3 is 11 residues. This CDR3 is CASSWGYEQYF. In DNA form, the CDR3 reads TGTGCCAGCAGTTGGGGCTACGAGCAGTACTTC.

This clone was detected only a few times. J is TRBJ2-7 and V is TRBV20-1, with a weak D call TRBD2 (5 bases). Trimming shortened V by 5 bases and J by 5 bases, and 16 bases separated the two germline ends. The germline CDR1 and CDR2 sequences are DFQATT and SNEGSKA (reference sequence). This CDR3 is built from 13 residues. CDR3 in DNA: TGCAGTGCTCCCCGGACTGGTCTCGACGAGCAGTACTTC. It encodes CSAPRTGLDEQYF.

This clone was recorded many times. This chain joins TRBV20-1 and TRBJ1-4, with D perhaps TRBD1 (6 bases). The germline V gene has CDR1 DFQATT and CDR2 SNEGSKA (reference sequence). Trimming removed 5 bases at V and 7 bases at J, with 20 bases between. This CDR3 has 15 amino acids. CDR3 region: CSAPSTGIGGEKLFF. CDR3 DNA sequence: TGCAGTGCTCCCTCTACAGGGATAGGCGGTGAAAAACTGTTTTTT.

This clone was recorded many times. The V call is TRBV28, the J call TRBJ2-1; the match to TRBD2 covers 8 bases. With 2 bases clipped from V and 6 bases from J, the junction kept 9 bases outside the gene matches. This CDR3 spans 16 amino acids. Germline V gene data show CDR1 as MDHEN and CDR2 as SYDVKM. CDR3 bases: TGTGCCAGCAGTTTAAGCGGGGGCCCTACCTCCAATGAGCAGTTCTTC. Its translation: CASSLSGGPTSNEQFF.

At least ten counts were recorded for this clone. The chain links TRBV11-3 to TRBJ2-1; tentative D call: TRBD2 (5 bases). This CDR3 is built from 12 residues. CDR1 SGHNT and CDR2 YENEEA come from the germline V gene. The V end was cut by 2 bases, the J end by 8 bases, with 7 bases between. For the CDR3, the DNA is TGTGCCAGCAGCTTATCGGGGTATGAGCAGTTCTTC. Its protein is CASSLSGYEQFF.

The chain carries TRBV2 and TRBJ2-7, with 10 bases matching TRBD2. This CDR3 contains 14 residues. Germline V gene lookup returns CDR1 SNHLY and CDR2 FYNNEI. The junction had 4 bases not matched to a gene; V was cut back by 6 bases and J by 2 bases. The CDR3 is CASRRTSGTYEQYF. The CDR3 DNA follows: TGTGCCAGCAGACGGACTAGCGGTACCTACGAGCAGTACTTC. The full variable domain, with the rest looked up from reference TRBV2 and TRBJ2-7, is EPEVTQTPSHQVTQMGQEVILRCVPISNHLYFYWYRQILGQKVEFLVSFYNNEISEKSEIFDDQFSVERPDGSNFTLKIRSTKLEDSAMYFCASRRTSGTYEQYFGPGTRLTVT.

This clone has ten or more counts. The chain carries TRBV18 and TRBJ2-7; D is undetermined. The length of the CDR3 is 12 residues. The germline V and J ends were trimmed by 2 bases and 5 bases, with 7 bases remaining between them. CDR1 and CDR2 from the germline V gene are KGHSH and LQKENI. The DNA of the CDR3 is TGTGCCAGCTCACCAGCGATCGACGAGCAGTACTTC. Its translation is CASSPAIDEQYF.